Listed below are T cell receptor beta chains from one sample, sequenced in a study of shared clonotypes between healthy human individuals. The data were produced by immunoSEQ multiplex PCR, yet TCRdb's version contains in-frame clones alone and is incomplete. The sample lists about 2 million clones, about 95% occurring once. Source material: naive CD8+ T cells sorted from blood. All receptors derive from a man younger than 35 in good health. Each CDR3 is given with its conserved first and last residue. The D gene is left open where the match is weak. Not every row has a clone size; where given, it reads once, few, many or a size class.

clone size	J gene	V gene	D gene	CDR3 DNA	CDR3 protein
.	TRBJ2-7	TRBV5-6	.	TGTGCCAGCAGCTTGAGTCTTGCAGGGTGGGAGCAGTACTTC	CASSLSLAGWEQYF
.	TRBJ2-5	TRBV11-1	.	TGTGCCAGCAGCTTAGTGCCCTTAGGCGGGCAAGAGACCCAGTACTTC	CASSLVPLGGQETQYF
.	TRBJ2-3	TRBV9	TRBD2	TGTGCCAGCAGCCCCCCAGGTAGCGGGGGGCTCGCAGATACGCAGTATTTT	CASSPPGSGGLADTQYF
.	TRBJ1-2	TRBV10-3	.	TGTGCCATCAGTGAACCACCCGTGGCCTACACCTTC	CAISEPPVAYTF
once	TRBJ2-7	TRBV29-1	.	TGCAGCGTTGAAACGCCGGGCTCGAACTCCTACGAGCAGTACTTC	CSVETPGSNSYEQYF
.	TRBJ2-2	TRBV19	TRBD1	TGTGCCAGTAGTTTGTACAGGGGGAAAAACACCGGGGAGCTGTTTTTT	CASSLYRGKNTGELFF
.	TRBJ2-7	TRBV28	.	TGTGCCAGCAGCCGATACGAGCAGTACTTC	CASSRYEQYF
.	TRBJ2-2	TRBV6-5	.	TGTGCCAGCAGTTACTCCCCTGGGGGCGGGGAGCTGTTTTTT	CASSYSPGGGELFF
.	TRBJ2-2	TRBV4-3	.	TGCGCCAGCAGCCAAGTGGTGGGGGTTCTTCGTCCCGGGGAGCTGTTTTTT	CASSQVVGVLRPGELFF
.	TRBJ2-7	TRBV5-1	TRBD1	TGCGCCAGCAGCGAAGGATCCGGGACAGCGACCTACGAGCAGTACTTC	CASSEGSGTATYEQYF
once	TRBJ2-3	TRBV10-3	TRBD2	TGTGCCATCAGTGAGTTCCCATCTAGCGGGAGTATAGATACGCAGTATTTT	CAISEFPSSGSIDTQYF
.	TRBJ2-3	TRBV4-1	TRBD2	TGCGCCAGCAGCCCCCAGGCGGGGGGCCGCACAGATACGCAGTATTTT	CASSPQAGGRTDTQYF
.	TRBJ1-5	TRBV30	.	TGTGCCTGGAGTGACCCAAACCCGGGGCAGCCCCAGCATTTT	CAWSDPNPGQPQHF
.	TRBJ2-7	TRBV28	TRBD1	TGTGCCAGCAGTTCACAGATCGGGACAGCACTCTACGAGCAGTACTTC	CASSSQIGTALYEQYF
.	TRBJ2-7	TRBV29-1	TRBD1	TGCAGCGCAGGGACAGGGCAGTCCTACGAGCAGTACTTC	CSAGTGQSYEQYF
.	TRBJ2-5	TRBV11-2	TRBD2	TGTGCCAGCAGCCTGACTAGCGGGGGGCTAAACCAAGAGACCCAGTACTTC	CASSLTSGGLNQETQYF
.	TRBJ2-3	TRBV27	TRBD2	TGTGCCAGCAGTCGTCTAGCGGTCCCAGATACGCAGTATTTT	CASSRLAVPDTQYF
.	TRBJ2-1	TRBV28	.	TGTGCCAGCACTTTAGCGGTCCCGGCGAATGAGCAGTTCTTC	CASTLAVPANEQFF
.	TRBJ1-2	TRBV9	TRBD1	TGTGCCAGCAGCCCCTCCTCCGGGACAGGGAACGGCTACACCTTC	CASSPSSGTGNGYTF
.	TRBJ1-2	TRBV5-8	.	TGTGCCAGCAGGTTCGACCTTCCGGACAGTGCGGGCTACACCTTC	CASRFDLPDSAGYTF
.	TRBJ2-7	TRBV5-4	.	TGTGCCAGCAGCTTGTCCGCAACCTCGTCCTACGAGCAGTACTTC	CASSLSATSSYEQYF
.	TRBJ2-7	TRBV7-3	.	TGTGCCAGCAGCTTAACGGGACCCCTTGGGGAGCAGTACTTC	CASSLTGPLGEQYF
.	TRBJ2-7	TRBV4-3	.	TGCGCCAGCAGCCAGTTCCTCCTCTACGAGCAGTACTTC	CASSQFLLYEQYF
.	TRBJ2-5	TRBV27	TRBD2	TGTGCCAGCAGTACCGGACTAGCGGGAGGACAGGAGACCCAGTACTTC	CASSTGLAGGQETQYF
.	TRBJ2-7	TRBV4-1	.	TGCGCCAGCAGCCTCCTGGGTGCCTCCTACGAGCAGTACTTC	CASSLLGASYEQYF
.	TRBJ2-7	TRBV7-9	.	TGTGCCAGCAGCTCAACAGGGAGTTCGCAGTACTTC	CASSSTGSSQYF
.	TRBJ1-3	TRBV6-1	.	TGTGCCAGCAGTGAAGACCTATCTGGAAACACCATATATTTT	CASSEDLSGNTIYF
few	TRBJ1-6	TRBV18	TRBD1	TGTGCCAGCTCACCTTGGGACAGGGAGCGGTCACCCCTCCACTTT	CASSPWDRERSPLHF
.	TRBJ2-7	TRBV27	.	TGTGCCAGCTCTGAGGAATGGGGTTACGAGCAGTACTTC	CASSEEWGYEQYF
.	TRBJ2-3	TRBV11-1	.	TGTGCCAGCAGTCAGAATAGGGGGGGAGATACGCAGTATTTT	CASSQNRGGDTQYF
.	TRBJ1-2	TRBV6-5	.	TGTGCCAGCAGTTACGGGGGGACAAATTATGGCTACACCTTC	CASSYGGTNYGYTF
once	TRBJ2-7	TRBV27	.	TGTGCCAGCAGTTTATATGGCTACGAGCAGTACTTC	CASSLYGYEQYF
once	TRBJ1-1	TRBV7-9	.	TGTGCCAGCAGCCCACGATCGGGACGGGAGAACACTGAAGCTTTCTTT	CASSPRSGRENTEAFF
.	TRBJ1-2	TRBV10-3	.	TGTGCCACGCACAGGGACGGCTATGGCTACACCTTC	CATHRDGYGYTF
.	TRBJ1-1	TRBV7-9	.	TGTGCCAGCAGCTTAGTACTACGCGACAGAGACACTGAAGCTTTCTTT	CASSLVLRDRDTEAFF
.	TRBJ2-3	TRBV28	.	TGTGCCAGCAGTTTATGGACGGGGATAGAAGATACGCAGTATTTT	CASSLWTGIEDTQYF
.	TRBJ1-1	TRBV7-9	.	TGTGCCAGCAGCGAAACAGTGAACACTGAAGCTTTCTTT	CASSETVNTEAFF
once	TRBJ1-2	TRBV6-6	.	TGTGCCAGCCGTGGACGGGCTAACTATGGCTACACCTTC	CASRGRANYGYTF
.	TRBJ1-1	TRBV28	.	TGTGCCAGCACGCGGACTGAAGCTTTCTTT	CASTRTEAFF
.	TRBJ2-4	TRBV6-6	.	TGTGCCAGCAGTTTCTCTACTTATATCGAAGGGGACATTCAGTACTTC	CASSFSTYIEGDIQYF
.	TRBJ2-3	TRBV5-6	.	TGTGCCAGCAGCTACGGAGGGGGCGGCCCCACAGATACGCAGTATTTT	CASSYGGGGPTDTQYF
few	TRBJ1-1	TRBV5-1	.	TGCGCCAGCAGCGTGTGGGGGCAGGCTAACACTGAAGCTTTCTTT	CASSVWGQANTEAFF
.	TRBJ1-1	TRBV13	.	TGTGCCAGCAGCCTATCGGGGGTCACTGAAGCTTTCTTT	CASSLSGVTEAFF
.	TRBJ2-2	TRBV28	TRBD1	TGTGCCAGCAGTTTATCGGGACAGGGAATCCTGACCGGGGAGCTGTTTTTT	CASSLSGQGILTGELFF
.	TRBJ2-3	TRBV6-1	.	TGTGCCAGCAACTCTGTATTAAATACGCAGTATTTT	CASNSVLNTQYF
.	TRBJ1-4	TRBV7-6	.	TGTGCCAGCAGCTTAGTCACGGCCCGGGTCCCCTATGAAAAACTGTTTTTT	CASSLVTARVPYEKLFF
.	TRBJ1-3	TRBV4-2	.	TGTGCCAGCAGCCAAGTTGCCGACTACTCTGGAAACACCATATATTTT	CASSQVADYSGNTIYF
.	TRBJ1-1	TRBV27	.	TGTGCCAGCAGTCCGGGGGGTACGAACACTGAAGCTTTCTTT	CASSPGGTNTEAFF
.	TRBJ2-7	TRBV4-1	.	TGCGCCAGCAGCCAAGATTCGTACCAAGGGGGCTACGAGCAGTACTTC	CASSQDSYQGGYEQYF
.	TRBJ2-1	TRBV7-8	.	TGTGCCAGCAGCTTTCTTCCGGAGGGCAGGCGGCCAGACAATGAGCAGTTCTTC	CASSFLPEGRRPDNEQFF
.	TRBJ1-5	TRBV27	TRBD1	TGTGCCAGCAGTTCCAACGGGGGACAGGGGGCGAGTCAGCCCCAGCATTTT	CASSSNGGQGASQPQHF
.	TRBJ2-7	TRBV5-4	TRBD1	TGTGCCAGCAGCTTGCCAGGGACAGGTAGACCCTACGAGCAGTACTTC	CASSLPGTGRPYEQYF
.	TRBJ1-5	TRBV6-5	TRBD1	TGTGCCAGCAGAATGGGACAGGGGGCTAATCAGCCCCAGCATTTT	CASRMGQGANQPQHF